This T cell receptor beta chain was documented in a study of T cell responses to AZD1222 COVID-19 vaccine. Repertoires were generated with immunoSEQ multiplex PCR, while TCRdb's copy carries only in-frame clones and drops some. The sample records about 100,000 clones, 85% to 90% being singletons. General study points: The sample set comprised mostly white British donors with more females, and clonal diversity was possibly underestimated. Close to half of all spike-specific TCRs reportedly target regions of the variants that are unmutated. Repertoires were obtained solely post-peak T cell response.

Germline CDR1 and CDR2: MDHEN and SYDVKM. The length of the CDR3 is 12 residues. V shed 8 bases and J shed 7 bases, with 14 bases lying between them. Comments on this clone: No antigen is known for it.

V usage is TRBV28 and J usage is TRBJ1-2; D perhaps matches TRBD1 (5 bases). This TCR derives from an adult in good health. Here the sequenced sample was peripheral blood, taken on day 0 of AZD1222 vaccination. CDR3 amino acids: CASLRAGLGYTF. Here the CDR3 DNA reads TGTGCCAGCCTTAGGGCAGGGCTTGGCTACACCTTC.